This T cell receptor beta chain was captured in a study of blood T cell repertoires in COVID-19. TCRdb's copy holds only in-frame clones and misses some; the assay was immunoSEQ multiplex PCR. The data contain hundreds of thousands of clones, around nine tenths of them singletons. The V and J ends lost 5 bases and 9 bases, in that order; junction bases with no gene match: 7. CDR1 is SEHNR, CDR2 FQNEAQ, per germline (reference sequence). The CDR3 is 14 residues long. This clone appeared once. The sequenced material came from peripheral blood. This receptor was taken from a woman in her 30s with COVID-19, enrolled during active disease. V and J are TRBV7-9 and TRBJ2-1; 10 bases are a match to TRBD1. This CDR3 is CASSARQGAVEQFF. CDR3 nucleotide sequence: TGTGCCAGCAGCGCAAGACAGGGGGCTGTTGAGCAGTTCTTC.